Listed below are T cell receptor beta chains from one sample, sequenced in a study of technical replicates of blood from four donors. The data were produced by immunoSEQ multiplex PCR, yet TCRdb's version contains in-frame clones alone and is incomplete. The sample has 80,000 to 90,000 clones, roughly 94% seen once. The sequenced sample consisted of T cells isolated from PBMCs. The source is a human donor in good health. Both conserved end residues are part of each CDR3. The D gene is left open where the match is weak. Only part of the rows carry a size: once, few, many, or a class if the clone is expanded.

CDR3	DNA	V	size	D	J
CASSQDTGGQPQHF	TGTGCCAGCAGCCAAGATACAGGGGGTCAGCCCCAGCATTTT	TRBV4-2	-	TRBD1	TRBJ1-5
CASSSWIAGGNQETQYF	TGCGCCAGCAGCTCCTGGATAGCGGGGGGAAACCAAGAGACCCAGTACTTC	TRBV5-1	-	TRBD2	TRBJ2-5
CASSLGDRDTGELFF	TGCGCCAGCAGCTTGGGGGACAGGGACACCGGGGAGCTGTTTTTT	TRBV5-1	-	TRBD1	TRBJ2-2
CASSHRAGGFYEQYF	TGTGCCAGCAGCCATCGGGCGGGAGGATTCTACGAGCAGTACTTC	TRBV28	-	TRBD2	TRBJ2-7
CASSLWGLAPDTQYF	TGTGCCAGCAGCTTGTGGGGACTAGCACCAGATACGCAGTATTTT	TRBV5-6	-	TRBD2	TRBJ2-3
CASSGTQSGRSVYEQYF	TGCGCCAGCAGCGGAACCCAAAGCGGGAGGTCCGTCTACGAGCAGTACTTC	TRBV4-1	-	TRBD2	TRBJ2-7
CASSRDRVTQTQYF	TGTGCCAGCAGCCGGGACAGGGTCACTCAGACCCAGTACTTC	TRBV5-6	-	TRBD1	TRBJ2-5
CASRRGSGGNQPQHF	TGTGCCAGTAGACGTGGGTCAGGGGGCAATCAGCCCCAGCATTTT	TRBV19	-	-	TRBJ1-5
CASSAGQGLNEQFF	TGTGCCAGCAGCGCGGGACAGGGGTTGAATGAGCAGTTCTTC	TRBV7-3	-	TRBD1	TRBJ2-1
CASSIGTSNEQFF	TGTGCCAGCAGCATCGGGACTAGCAATGAGCAGTTCTTC	TRBV9	-	TRBD2	TRBJ2-1
CASSVNRDSNTGELFF	TGTGCCAGCAGCGTGAACCGGGACAGTAACACCGGGGAGCTGTTTTTT	TRBV9	-	TRBD1	TRBJ2-2
CASSLTPSGNTIYF	TGCGCCAGCAGCTTGACACCCTCTGGAAACACCATATATTTT	TRBV5-1	-	-	TRBJ1-3
CASSTGQGWNPEAFF	TGTGCCAGCAGTACCGGACAGGGATGGAACCCTGAAGCTTTCTTT	TRBV6-6	-	TRBD1	TRBJ1-1
CASRMTAVNTEAFF	TGTGCCAGCAGAATGACAGCAGTGAACACTGAAGCTTTCTTT	TRBV6-5	-	-	TRBJ1-1
CASSLASESPGAGELFF	TGTGCCAGCAGCTTAGCCTCAGAATCCCCCGGGGCCGGGGAGCTGTTTTTT	TRBV7-9	-	-	TRBJ2-2
CASSEGGGPYNEQFF	TGTGCCAGCAGTGAAGGCGGGGGGCCGTACAATGAGCAGTTCTTC	TRBV6-1	-	TRBD2	TRBJ2-1
CASSLRDRGADTEAFF	TGCGCCAGCAGCCTCCGTGACAGGGGTGCGGACACTGAAGCTTTCTTT	TRBV4-1	-	TRBD1	TRBJ1-1
CATSSGTGWDSPLHF	TGTGCCACCAGCAGTGGGACAGGGTGGGATTCACCCCTCCACTTT	TRBV15	-	TRBD1	TRBJ1-6
CASSQEKSAYGYTF	TGTGCCAGCAGCCAAGAAAAGAGTGCCTATGGCTACACCTTC	TRBV4-2	-	-	TRBJ1-2
CASSDPARGGGNEQFF	TGTGCCAGCAGTGACCCCGCTCGGGGTGGAGGGAATGAGCAGTTCTTC	TRBV25-1	-	-	TRBJ2-1
CASYSGATDTQYF	TGTGCCAGTTATAGCGGGGCCACAGATACGCAGTATTTT	TRBV6-1	-	TRBD2	TRBJ2-3
CASSIREQETQYF	TGTGCCAGTAGTATAAGGGAGCAAGAGACCCAGTACTTC	TRBV19	-	-	TRBJ2-5
CASRLRGGETQYF	TGTGCCAGCCGTCTACGGGGAGGGGAGACCCAGTACTTC	TRBV2	-	TRBD2	TRBJ2-5
CAWSYIRTSGGKETQYF	TGTGCCTGGAGCTATATTCGGACTAGCGGGGGGAAAGAGACCCAGTACTTC	TRBV30	-	TRBD2	TRBJ2-5
CASSQHTPSGGANEQFF	TGCGCCAGCAGCCAACATACCCCTAGCGGGGGGGCCAATGAGCAGTTCTTC	TRBV4-1	-	TRBD2	TRBJ2-1
CASSIPQETQYF	TGTGCCAGCAGCATCCCACAAGAGACCCAGTACTTC	TRBV28	-	-	TRBJ2-5
CASEWGQGNYGYTF	TGTGCCAGTGAATGGGGACAGGGTAACTATGGCTACACCTTC	TRBV19	once	TRBD1	TRBJ1-2